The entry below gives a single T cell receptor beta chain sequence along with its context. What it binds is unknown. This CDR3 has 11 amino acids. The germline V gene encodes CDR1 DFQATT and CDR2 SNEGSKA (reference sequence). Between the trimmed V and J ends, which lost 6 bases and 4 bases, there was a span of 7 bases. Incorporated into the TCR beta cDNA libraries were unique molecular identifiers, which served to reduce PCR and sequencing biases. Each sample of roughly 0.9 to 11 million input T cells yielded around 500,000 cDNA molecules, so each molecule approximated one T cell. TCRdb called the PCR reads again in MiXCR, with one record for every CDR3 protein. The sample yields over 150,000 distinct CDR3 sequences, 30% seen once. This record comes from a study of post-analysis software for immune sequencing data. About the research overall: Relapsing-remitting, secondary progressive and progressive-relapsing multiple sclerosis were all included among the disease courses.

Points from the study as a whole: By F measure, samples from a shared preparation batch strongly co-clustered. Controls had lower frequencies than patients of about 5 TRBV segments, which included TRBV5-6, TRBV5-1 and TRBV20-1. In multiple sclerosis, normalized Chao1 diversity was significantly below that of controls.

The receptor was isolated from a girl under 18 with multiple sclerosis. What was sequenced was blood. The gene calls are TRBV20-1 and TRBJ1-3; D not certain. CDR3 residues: CSAPDGNTIYF. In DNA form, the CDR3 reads TGCAGTGCCCCCGACGGAAACACCATATATTTT.